Shown below are 19 T cell receptor beta chains from a single sample sequenced in a study of cytomegalovirus exposure and HLA in healthy donors. PCR primers comprised 60 Vbeta and 13 Jbeta primers. The protocol was immunoSEQ multiplex PCR, while the TCRdb copy is restricted to in-frame clones and leaves out a portion. The profile shows roughly 93,000 clones, roughly 72% of them singletons. Sequencing was done on a sample of PBMCs. The receptors here all came from a man younger than 45 in good health and CMV-seronegative.

This clone turned up a few times. The chain has TRBV4-2 and TRBJ2-1; D is perhaps TRBD2 (5 bases). V shed 4 bases and J shed 12 bases, with 28 bases lying between them. In germline, CDR1 is LGHNA, CDR2 YNFKEQ. This CDR3 spans 17 amino acids. CDR3 loop: CASSPATSLEGDHAQFF. Here the CDR3 DNA reads TGTGCCAGCAGCCCAGCAACGTCCCTTGAGGGCGACCATGCGCAGTTCTTC.

This CDR3 is CASSEGRDYNQPQHF. DNA for the CDR3: TGCGCCAGCAGTGAAGGCAGGGACTACAATCAGCCCCAGCATTTT. V is TRBV10-1 and J is TRBJ1-5, with a tentative D call TRBD1 (5 bases). Germline V lookup: CDR1 WNHNN, CDR2 SYGVQD (reference sequence). V was trimmed by 3 bases and J by 3 bases, leaving 12 bases between them. There are 15 residues in the CDR3.

This chain links TRBV6-5 with TRBJ2-5; D gene uncertain. The CDR3 runs 12 residues. The germline CDR1 and CDR2 sequences are MNHEY and SVGAGI. V lost 4 bases to trimming and J lost 4 bases, with 7 bases between them. CDR3 sequence (DNA): TGTGCCAGCAGTTCCCCGTTAGAGACCCAGTACTTC. Translation gives CASSSPLETQYF.

The chain has TRBV11-3 and TRBJ2-1; 15 nucleotides align to TRBD2. The V gene's germline CDR1 is SGHNT and CDR2 YENEEA. This CDR3 contains 18 residues. The V and J ends lost 5 bases and 0 bases, in that order; junction bases with no gene match: 5. CDR3 nucleotides: TGTGCCAGCAGCGAAGGACTAGCGGGAGGGATCTCCTACAATGAGCAGTTCTTC. The encoded protein is CASSEGLAGGISYNEQFF.

This clone occurred a few times. This chain uses TRBV5-6 with TRBJ1-1, with 8 nucleotides matching TRBD1. There are 15 residues in the CDR3. V shed 3 bases and J 0 bases; nucleotides not matched to a gene: 4. CDR1 is SGHDT and CDR2 is YYEEEE in the germline V gene. CDR3 in DNA: TGTGCCAGCAGCTCAAGACAGGGGATGAACACTGAAGCTTTCTTT. Its translation is CASSSRQGMNTEAFF.

This clone is a singleton in its sample. The rearrangement uses TRBV27 and TRBJ1-2; 10 bases are shared with TRBD1. CDR1 and CDR2 (germline): MNHEY, SMNVEV (reference sequence). The ends lost 5 bases at V and 4 bases at J; junction bases unmatched: 7. This CDR3 spans 15 amino acids. The CDR3 DNA sequence: TGTGCCAGCAGTACCGACAGGGGGCGCATCTATGGCTACACCTTC. It specifies CASSTDRGRIYGYTF.

CDR3 in amino acids: CASSRDRGPTHSYNSPLHF. CDR3 nucleotide sequence: TGTGCCAGCAGTCGTGACAGGGGGCCCACCCACTCCTATAATTCACCCCTCCACTTT. The chain couples TRBV14 to TRBJ1-6, with 10 nucleotides matching TRBD1. Germline CDR1 is SGHDN and CDR2 is FVKESK. The J segment lost 0 bases and the V segment lost 6 bases, leaving 11 bases of the junction unmatched. This CDR3 is built from 19 residues.

This clone occurred a few times. This chain connects TRBV6-1 to TRBJ2-3; no clear D gene. Germline values: CDR1 MNHNS, CDR2 SASEGT. This CDR3 comprises 15 residues. The V end lost 1 base, the J end lost 1 base, and 9 bases lay between the germline ends. CDR3 loop: CASSEVSPRTDTQYF. CDR3 nucleotides: TGTGCCAGCAGTGAAGTTAGTCCCCGCACAGATACGCAGTATTTT.

This rearrangement joins TRBV7-2 to TRBJ2-1; TRBD1 is a possible D gene (5 bases). CDR3 length equals 14 residues. Between the trimmed V and J ends, which lost 5 bases and 10 bases, there was a span of 18 bases. Germline V gives CDR1 SGHTA, CDR2 FQGNSA. In DNA, the CDR3 is TGTGCCAGCAGCCGGTGGGGCAAATCACGGGAGCAGTTCTTC. Residues: CASSRWGKSREQFF.

The rearrangement links TRBV7-6 to TRBJ2-3; 9 bases map to TRBD2. The V and J ends lost 6 bases and 6 bases, in that order; junction bases with no gene match: 10. CDR1 is SGHVS and CDR2 is FNYEAQ in the germline V gene. The CDR3 covers 15 residues. This CDR3 reads CASRPTSGLRDTQYF. The CDR3 DNA reads TGTGCCAGCAGACCGACTAGCGGTCTGCGGGATACGCAGTATTTT.

This clone was seen just once. The chain couples TRBV12-1 to TRBJ2-7; the table's D call TRBD1 went unverified against the DNA. TRBV12-1 is classified as a pseudogene. The CDR3 is 16 residues long. The CDR3 here is CASSFVGQGKVYEQYV. The DNA for the CDR3 is TGTGCCAGCAGCTTTGTGGGACAGGGGAAAGTCTACGAGCAGTACGTC.

This clone was observed a handful of times. The chain links TRBV13 to TRBJ2-1, with 8 positions matching TRBD1. Losses at the gene ends were 2 bases for V and 8 bases for J; bases not matched to a gene: 5. The CDR3 sequence is 14 residues long. The germline CDR1 and CDR2 sequences are PRHDT and FYEKMQ (reference sequence). The CDR3 nucleotides are TGTGCCAGCAGCTTACTACAGGGGGTCGATGAGCAGTTCTTC. It codes for CASSLLQGVDEQFF.

This chain joins TRBV11-2 and TRBJ1-1, with TRBD1 as a possible D gene (5 bases). This CDR3 spans 17 amino acids. The V and J ends lost 0 bases and 5 bases respectively, with 19 bases between them. CDR1 and CDR2 (germline): SGHAT, FQNNGV. In nucleotides, the CDR3 is TGTGCCAGCAGCTTAGAACAGGTCTCAGGCATTGTTACTGAAGCTTTCTTT. It specifies CASSLEQVSGIVTEAFF.

The genes are TRBV19 and TRBJ2-1, with D maybe TRBD2 (5 bases). CDR1 and CDR2 from the germline V gene are LNHDA and SQIVND (reference sequence). The CDR3 is 13 residues long. Trimming took off 10 bases at V and 1 base at J, with 11 bases between the two ends. For the CDR3, the DNA is TGTGCCACCACGGGGTTGTCCTACAATGAGCAGTTCTTC. This gives the protein CATTGLSYNEQFF.

The chain joins TRBV7-9 to TRBJ2-2; possibly TRBD1 for D (5 bases). Germline assignment: CDR1 SEHNR and CDR2 FQNEAQ (reference sequence). The CDR3 is 14 amino acids. The germline V and J ends were trimmed by 7 bases and 6 bases, with 15 bases remaining between them. This chain's CDR3 is CASNRGASPGELFF. The CDR3 coding sequence is TGTGCCAGCAATAGGGGCGCATCTCCCGGGGAGCTGTTTTTT.

The CDR3: CASSFATNYQPQHF. In DNA, the CDR3 is TGTGCCAGCAGCTTCGCTACGAATTATCAGCCCCAGCATTTT. This rearrangement joins TRBV7-2 to TRBJ1-5; D uncertain. Germline CDR1 reads SGHTA; CDR2 reads FQGNSA. Deletions cut 3 bases from V and 5 bases from J, with 11 bases between. CDR3 length equals 14 residues.

The chain links TRBV9 to TRBJ2-5; TRBD1 is a possible D gene (6 bases). CDR1 and CDR2 from the germline V gene are SGDLS and YYNGEE. The CDR3 covers 14 residues. Deletions cut 3 bases from V and 2 bases from J, with 11 bases between. CDR3 residues: CASSASGTQETQYF. The CDR3 bases are TGTGCCAGCAGCGCCTCCGGGACACAAGAGACCCAGTACTTC.

The CDR3, as DNA: TGCGCCAGCAGCCCGAGGACTAGCGGGAGTAATGAGCAGTTCTTC. Its translation is CASSPRTSGSNEQFF. The genes are TRBV5-1 and TRBJ2-1, with 13 positions matching TRBD2. J lost 7 bases, V lost 4 bases, and 5 bases had no gene match. From germline, CDR1 is SGHRS and CDR2 YFSETQ. The CDR3 length is 15 residues.

The chain recombines TRBV14 with TRBJ2-1; 13 bases match TRBD2. V was clipped by 4 bases and J by 6 bases; unmatched bases: 3. The CDR3 is 15 amino acids. Germline CDR1 is SGHDN and CDR2 is FVKESK. This CDR3 reads CASSLRTSGSNEQFF. The DNA for the CDR3 is TGTGCCAGCAGCCTAAGGACTAGCGGGAGCAATGAGCAGTTCTTC.